This T cell receptor (beta chain) originates from a study of T cells in Graves' hyperthyroidism and ophthalmopathy. Amplification yielded TCR beta CDR3 regions, with RNA transcripts as the source. An initial round of RT-PCR targeting the TCR CDR3 relied on the HTBI primer set. TCRdb analysed the multiplex PCR reads with MiXCR anew, one entry per CDR3 protein. The table includes a few hundred thousand distinct CDR3 sequences, around 42% detected once. This clonotype was counted a single time. The receptor was isolated from a woman between 18 and 29 years old with Graves' hyperthyroidism. Sequences were obtained from peripheral blood or thyroid tissue (not recorded which).

CDR3 in amino acids: CASSLSSGGYQSETQYF. CDR3 DNA: TGTGCCAGCAGCTTAAGTTCCGGGGGGTACCAATCGGAGACCCAGTACTTC. The J gene is TRBJ2-5, the V gene TRBV7-3, with TRBD2 matching over 7 bases. CDR1 and CDR2 from the germline V gene are SGHTA and FQGTGA. CDR3 length: 17 amino acids. Trimming cost V 1 base and J 5 bases; bases outside gene matches: 13.